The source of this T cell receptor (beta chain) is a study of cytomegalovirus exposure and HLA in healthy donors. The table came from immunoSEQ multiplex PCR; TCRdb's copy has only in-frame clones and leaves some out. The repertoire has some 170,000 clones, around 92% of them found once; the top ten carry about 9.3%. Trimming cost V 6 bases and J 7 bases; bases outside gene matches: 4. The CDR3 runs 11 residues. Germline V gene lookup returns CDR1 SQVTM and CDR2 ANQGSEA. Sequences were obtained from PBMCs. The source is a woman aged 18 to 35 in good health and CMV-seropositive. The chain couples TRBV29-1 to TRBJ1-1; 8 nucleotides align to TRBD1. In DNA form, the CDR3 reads TGCAGCGTGCAGGGGGCGGGTGAAGCTTTCTTT. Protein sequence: CSVQGAGEAFF.